Listed here are 10 T cell receptor beta chains from one sample, sequenced in a study of blood T cell repertoires in COVID-19. Produced via immunoSEQ multiplex PCR; TCRdb's table is partial and in-frame only. The table includes 80,000 to 90,000 clones, over 75% detected once. The sample taken for sequencing was peripheral blood. Source of these receptors: a woman in her seventies with acute or convalescent COVID-19.

The rearrangement links TRBV6-6 to TRBJ2-4; 7 nucleotides line up with TRBD1. V shed 4 bases and J 7 bases; nucleotides not matched to a gene: 10. CDR1 MNHNY and CDR2 SVGAGI come from the germline V gene (reference sequence). The CDR3 has 15 residues. CDR3 bases: TGTGCCAGCAGTTCTACGACAGGGTCTGGTAACATTCAGTACTTC. It specifies CASSSTTGSGNIQYF.

The chain recombines TRBV3-1 (or the pseudogene TRBV3-2) with TRBJ1-5; D might be TRBD1 (6 bases). Germline lookup yields CDR1 LGHDT and CDR2 YNNKEL (reference sequence). V was pared by 4 bases and J by 4 bases, with 14 bases between. The CDR3 has 15 residues. In nucleotides, the CDR3 is TGTGCCAGCAGCCCCCAGATCACAGGGAATCAGCCCCAGCATTTT. As protein: CASSPQITGNQPQHF.

The rearrangement uses TRBV5-3 and TRBJ1-6; D gene ambiguous. TRBV5-3 is flagged as an ORF with uncertain function. The V gene lost 0 bases and the J gene lost 7 bases, with 11 bases spanning the gap. This CDR3 region has 15 residues. Here the CDR3 DNA reads TGTGCCAGAAGCTTGGTGCGGGGAGTCAATTCACCCCTCCACTTT. Residues: CARSLVRGVNSPLHF.

J is TRBJ2-2 and V is TRBV11-3; 7 bases map to TRBD1. Germline lookup yields CDR1 SGHNT and CDR2 YENEEA. The V and J ends lost 4 bases and 0 bases, in that order; junction bases with no gene match: 5. This CDR3 has 16 amino acids. The CDR3 sequence is CASSSKGTANTGELFF. CDR3 nucleotide sequence: TGTGCCAGCAGCTCCAAGGGGACAGCGAACACCGGGGAGCTGTTTTTT.

The V call is TRBV7-8, the J call TRBJ2-3; no definite D call. Germline CDR1 is SGHVS and CDR2 is FQNEAQ. CDR3 length equals 15 residues. Trimming shortened V by 2 bases and J by 1 base, and 10 bases separated the two germline ends. DNA of the CDR3: TGTGCCAGCAGCTTATGGCCCTCTCGCACAGATACGCAGTATTTT. Translated, it gives CASSLWPSRTDTQYF. Together with reference TRBV7-8 and TRBJ2-3, the CDR3 gives the full variable domain: GAGVSQSPRYKVAKRGQDVALRCDPISGHVSLFWYQQALGQGPEFLTYFQNEAQLDKSGLPSDRFFAERPEGSVSTLKIQRTQQEDSAVYLCASSLWPSRTDTQYFGPGTRLTVL.

This clone was detected only once. V gene TRBV3-1 (or the pseudogene TRBV3-2) combines with J gene TRBJ1-1; TRBD1 is a possible D gene (6 bases). V gave up 0 bases and J gave up 12 bases, with 17 bases separating them. The CDR3 has 14 residues. Germline V CDR1 and CDR2: LGHDT, YNNKEL (reference sequence). In DNA form, the CDR3 reads TGTGCCAGCAGCCAAGAAGAGGACAGAATAGAAACTTTCTTT. Translation gives CASSQEEDRIETFF.

V gene TRBV11-2 combines with J gene TRBJ1-5; D is unclear. CDR1 SGHAT and CDR2 FQNNGV come from the germline V gene. The CDR3 is 13 residues long. The V end lost 3 bases, the J end lost 4 bases, and 7 bases lay between the germline ends. CDR3 DNA: TGTGCCAGCAGCTTCAGCGGGAATCAGCCCCAGCATTTT. This gives the protein CASSFSGNQPQHF. Together with reference TRBV11-2 and TRBJ1-5, the CDR3 gives the full variable domain: EAGVAQSPRYKIIEKRQSVAFWCNPISGHATLYWYQQILGQGPKLLIQFQNNGVVDDSQLPKDRFSAERLKGVDSTLKIQPAKLEDSAVYLCASSFSGNQPQHFGDGTRLSIL.

The V and J genes are TRBV27 and TRBJ2-3; 13 bases map to TRBD2. This CDR3 is 17 amino acids long. Trimming at V came to 5 bases and at J to 3 bases, leaving 8 bases not matched to a gene. Germline CDR1 and CDR2: MNHEY and SMNVEV (reference sequence). CDR3 residues: CASSPGLAGIGTDTQYF. For the CDR3, the DNA is TGTGCCAGCAGTCCGGGACTAGCGGGAATCGGAACAGATACGCAGTATTTT.

The genes are TRBV29-1 and TRBJ1-1, with TRBD1 as a possible D gene (5 bases). Trimming took off 3 bases at V and 5 bases at J, with 10 bases between the two ends. The CDR3 consists of 12 residues. CDR1 is SQVTM, CDR2 ANQGSEA, per germline. As DNA, the CDR3 is TGCAGCGTTGATCGGGGGGGTACTGAAGCTTTCTTT. Protein sequence: CSVDRGGTEAFF.

CDR3 DNA sequence: TGTGCCAGCAGCCTCATTAGCGGGGGGGCCTTGGCCGGGGAGCTGTTTTTT. This sequence encodes CASSLISGGALAGELFF. The chain is built from TRBV3-1 (or the pseudogene TRBV3-2) and TRBJ2-2; 11 bases align to TRBD2. This CDR3 is 17 amino acids long. Germline values: CDR1 LGHDT, CDR2 YNNKEL (reference sequence). Losses at the gene ends were 4 bases for V and 6 bases for J; bases not matched to a gene: 10.